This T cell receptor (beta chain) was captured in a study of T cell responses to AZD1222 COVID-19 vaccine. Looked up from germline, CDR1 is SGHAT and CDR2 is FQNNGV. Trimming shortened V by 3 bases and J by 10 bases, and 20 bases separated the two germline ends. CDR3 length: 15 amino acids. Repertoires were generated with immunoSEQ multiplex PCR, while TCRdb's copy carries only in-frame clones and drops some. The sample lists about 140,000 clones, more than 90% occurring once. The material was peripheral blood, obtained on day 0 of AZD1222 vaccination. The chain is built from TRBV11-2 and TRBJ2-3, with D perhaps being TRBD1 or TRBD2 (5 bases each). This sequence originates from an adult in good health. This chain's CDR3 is CASSLPADTRVAQYF. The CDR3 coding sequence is TGTGCCAGCAGCTTGCCAGCGGACACCCGGGTGGCGCAGTATTTT.